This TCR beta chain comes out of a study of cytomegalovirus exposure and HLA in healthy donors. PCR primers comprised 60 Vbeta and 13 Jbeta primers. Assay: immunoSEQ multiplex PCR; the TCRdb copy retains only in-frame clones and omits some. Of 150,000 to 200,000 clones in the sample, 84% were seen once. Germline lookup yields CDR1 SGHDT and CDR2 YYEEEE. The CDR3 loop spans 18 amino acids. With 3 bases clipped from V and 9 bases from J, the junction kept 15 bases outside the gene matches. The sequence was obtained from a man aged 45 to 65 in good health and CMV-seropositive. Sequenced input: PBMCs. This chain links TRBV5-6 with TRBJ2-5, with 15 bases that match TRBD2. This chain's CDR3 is CASSSGLAGGWARRAQYF. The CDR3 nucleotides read TGTGCCAGCAGCTCGGGACTAGCGGGGGGTTGGGCAAGGAGGGCCCAGTACTTC.